This T cell receptor (beta chain) comes out of a study of shared clonotypes between healthy human individuals. Whole-study results and caveats: The study's rarefaction showed incomplete sorted-subset sequencing despite large depth. The naive CD4 repertoires of a handful of donors were compared, and around 4.7% of clonotypes were shared.

This clone was seen a single time. Its antigen is still unknown. Per the study methods: From ImmunoSEQ came sequences covering only the junction and carrying no quality scores, so filtering differed. Generated by immunoSEQ multiplex PCR, the TCRdb table keeps only in-frame clones and is missing some. For V, J and clone size, that table is used; D and trimming come from the DNA. This table holds 2 million to 3 million clones, roughly 93% found once. The sequencing sample was made of naive CD4+ T cells from PBMCs. Noted subset: CD45RA+ positively selected. This TCR derives from a man younger than 30 in good health. Some clones in this sample may be carry-over from other donors' samples.

The CDR3 DNA is TGTGCCAGCAGCCATAGACAGGGGGGAGTCTATAATTCACCCCTCCACTTT. Its translation is CASSHRQGGVYNSPLHF. This chain joins TRBV7-9 and TRBJ1-6, with 9 bases matching TRBD1. Looked up from germline, CDR1 is SEHNR and CDR2 is FQNEAQ (reference sequence). This CDR3 is built from 17 residues. Trimming at V came to 5 bases and at J to 3 bases, leaving 8 bases not matched to a gene.